The 32 T cell receptor beta chains below all came from one sample that was sequenced in a study of cytomegalovirus exposure and HLA in healthy donors. Produced via immunoSEQ multiplex PCR; TCRdb's table is partial and in-frame only. The sample contains about 120,000 clones, around 86% of which appear only once. The sequencing input was PBMCs. The receptors originated from a woman younger than 30 in good health and CMV-seronegative.

This chain links TRBV7-2 with TRBJ1-5; possibly TRBD1 for D (5 bases). The CDR3 covers 13 residues. Germline V gene sequence: CDR1 SGHTA, CDR2 FQGNSA. V gave up 3 bases and J gave up 5 bases, with 8 bases separating them. The CDR3 DNA reads TGTGCCAGCAGCTTCAGCAGGGATCAGCCCCAGCATTTT. Its protein product is CASSFSRDQPQHF. Supplemented by reference TRBV7-2 and TRBJ1-5, the full variable domain reads GAGVSQSPSNKVTEKGKDVELRCDPISGHTALYWYRQSLGQGLEFLIYFQGNSAPDKSGLPSDRFSAERTGGSVSTLTIQRTQQEDSAVYLCASSFSRDQPQHFGDGTRLSIL.

The V gene is TRBV12-5, the J gene TRBJ2-7; the match to TRBD2 covers 12 bases. CDR3 length: 18 residues. J lost 1 base, V lost 0 bases, and 7 bases had no gene match. Looked up from germline, CDR1 is LGHNT and CDR2 is FRNRAP. This CDR3 is CASGLVITSGRFSYEQYF. The CDR3 nucleotides read TGTGCTAGTGGTTTGGTAATCACTAGCGGGAGGTTTTCCTACGAGCAGTACTTC.

The V call is TRBV5-1, the J call TRBJ1-4; D remains ambiguous. The germline V and J ends were trimmed by 1 base and 2 bases, with 9 bases remaining between them. CDR1 SGHRS and CDR2 YFSETQ come from the germline V gene. The CDR3 consists of 15 residues. The CDR3 coding sequence is TGCGCCAGCAGCTTGAGTGGCCCCACTAATGAAAAACTGTTTTTT. Protein product: CASSLSGPTNEKLFF.

To note about this clone: This same CDR3 is encoded by further DNA sequences in the sample. The chain has TRBV27 and TRBJ2-1; TRBD2 agrees at 10 bases. CDR1 and CDR2 (germline): MNHEY, SMNVEV (reference sequence). The junction had 3 bases not matched to a gene; V was cut back by 6 bases and J by 4 bases. The CDR3 has 14 residues. CDR3 coding DNA: TGTGCCAGCAGAACTAGCGGGAATTACAATGAGCAGTTCTTC. Its translation is CASRTSGNYNEQFF.

The genes are TRBV10-2 and TRBJ2-1, with D possibly being TRBD1 (5 bases). Germline V gives CDR1 WSHSY, CDR2 SAAADI. There are 14 residues in the CDR3. With 7 bases removed from V and 9 bases from J, the gap between germline ends came to 19 bases. Here the CDR3 reads CASTSHIQGIEQFF. The CDR3 region has the DNA TGCGCCAGCACCTCTCATATCCAGGGCATTGAGCAGTTCTTC.

The rearrangement links TRBV29-1 to TRBJ1-1, with D tentatively TRBD1 (6 bases). The CDR3 is 14 amino acids. Germline V gene data show CDR1 as SQVTM and CDR2 as ANQGSEA. Trimming stripped 7 bases from V and 5 bases from J, with 20 bases between. The CDR3: CSANRDVFSTEAFF. CDR3 DNA sequence: TGCAGCGCTAACAGGGATGTATTTAGTACTGAAGCTTTCTTT.

The chain joins TRBV27 to TRBJ1-1; the D gene is possibly TRBD1 (5 bases). Germline V gives CDR1 MNHEY, CDR2 SMNVEV (reference sequence). V shed 3 bases and J shed 1 base, with 9 bases lying between them. This CDR3 has 14 amino acids. The CDR3 reads CASSLGLGNTEAFF. The CDR3 nucleotides are TGTGCCAGCAGTTTGGGACTGGGGAACACTGAAGCTTTCTTT.

This clone came up once. V is TRBV18 and J is TRBJ1-3; D remains ambiguous. The CDR3 extends over 14 amino acids. V was pared by 4 bases and J by 2 bases, with 9 bases between. CDR1 and CDR2 from the germline V gene are KGHSH and LQKENI. The CDR3 here is CASSLWQAGNTIYF. The DNA of the CDR3 is TGTGCCAGCTCACTCTGGCAGGCTGGAAACACCATATATTTT.

The V and J genes are TRBV7-9 and TRBJ1-1; D might be TRBD1 (6 bases). The CDR3 is made up of 15 amino acids. Trimming shortened V by 5 bases and J by 5 bases, and 18 bases separated the two germline ends. Germline V gene sequence: CDR1 SEHNR, CDR2 FQNEAQ (reference sequence). The DNA for the CDR3 is TGTGCCAGCAGCCCTCTTACAGGGTCTGGAACTGAAGCTTTCTTT. Encoded protein: CASSPLTGSGTEAFF.

The CDR3 DNA follows: TGTGCCAGCTCACCACAGGGGGCGAACACTGAAGCTTTCTTT. Its translation: CASSPQGANTEAFF. The chain links TRBV18 to TRBJ1-1; 7 bases are shared with TRBD1. CDR1 and CDR2 (germline): KGHSH, LQKENI. CDR3 length equals 14 residues. Trimming cost V 1 base and J 1 base; bases outside gene matches: 0. The variable domain in full, completed from reference TRBV18 and TRBJ1-1, reads NAGVMQNPRHLVRRRGQEARLRCSPMKGHSHVYWYRQLPEEGLKFMVYLQKENIIDESGMPKERFSAEFPKEGPSILRIQQVVRGDSAAYFCASSPQGANTEAFFGQGTRLTVV.

V usage is TRBV5-4 and J usage is TRBJ2-1, with TRBD1 matching over 7 bases. This CDR3 region has 17 residues. Germline assignment: CDR1 SGHNT and CDR2 YYREEE (reference sequence). V was clipped by 4 bases and J by 4 bases; unmatched bases: 14. CDR3 residues: CASSPGLPGQQYNEQFF. The CDR3 coding sequence is TGTGCCAGCAGCCCCGGTTTGCCGGGACAGCAATACAATGAGCAGTTCTTC. Complete variable domain (other parts from reference TRBV5-4 and TRBJ2-1): ETGVTQSPTHLIKTRGQQVTLRCSSQSGHNTVSWYQQALGQGPQFIFQYYREEENGRGNFPPRFSGLQFPNYSSELNVNALELDDSALYLCASSPGLPGQQYNEQFFGPGTRLTVL.

This rearrangement joins TRBV4-2 to TRBJ2-1; 13 nucleotides agree with TRBD2. Trimming cost V 0 bases and J 7 bases; bases outside gene matches: 9. CDR1 and CDR2 (germline): LGHNA, YNFKEQ. The CDR3 has 18 residues. This CDR3 reads CASSQDDWGLAGLNEQFF. DNA for the CDR3: TGTGCCAGCAGCCAAGATGATTGGGGACTAGCGGGATTAAATGAGCAGTTCTTC.

The chain has TRBV5-4 and TRBJ1-1, with 8 bases matching TRBD1. The CDR3 runs 13 residues. With V trimmed by 4 bases and J by 8 bases, 7 bases remained unmatched. The germline V gene has CDR1 SGHNT and CDR2 YYREEE (reference sequence). The CDR3 here is CASSIGTGVEAFF. The CDR3 nucleotides read TGTGCCAGCAGCATAGGGACAGGCGTCGAAGCTTTCTTT.

This clone appeared a single time. This chain joins TRBV10-3 and TRBJ1-2; TRBD1 agrees at 8 bases. Per the germline V gene, CDR1 is ENHRY and CDR2 is SYGVKD. The CDR3 spans 16 residues. V lost 0 bases and J lost 6; bases outside the gene matches: 9. CDR3: CAISESVGQGDDGYTF. CDR3 DNA sequence: TGTGCCATCAGTGAGTCGGTCGGACAGGGTGACGATGGCTACACCTTC.

This clone was found once. This chain links TRBV2 with TRBJ1-3; D remains ambiguous. V lost 1 base and J lost 1, with 8 bases in between. The CDR3 sequence is 15 residues long. CDR1 and CDR2 from the germline V gene are SNHLY and FYNNEI. This CDR3 is CASSEGGFSGNTIYF. CDR3 nucleotides: TGTGCCAGCAGTGAAGGAGGGTTTTCTGGAAACACCATATATTTT.

The CDR3 DNA is TGTGCCAGCAGTGGGCTCGCGAACACCGGGGAGCTGTTTTTT. Protein sequence: CASSGLANTGELFF. J is TRBJ2-2 and V is TRBV11-2; D remains ambiguous. There are 14 residues in the CDR3. V was clipped by 6 bases and J by 0 bases, with 8 bases between them. The V gene's germline CDR1 is SGHAT and CDR2 FQNNGV.

The V and J genes are TRBV9 and TRBJ1-1; D may be TRBD1 (6 bases). The V end lost 4 bases, the J end lost 1 base, and 14 bases lay between the germline ends. Per germline, CDR1 SGDLS and CDR2 YYNGEE. This CDR3 has 15 amino acids. The chain's CDR3 is CASSPWDITNTEAFF. The CDR3 region has the DNA TGTGCCAGCAGCCCATGGGACATAACGAACACTGAAGCTTTCTTT.

The chain couples TRBV19 to TRBJ2-5, with D perhaps TRBD2 (5 bases). CDR3 length equals 12 residues. V gave up 3 bases and J gave up 9 bases, with 11 bases separating them. Germline CDR1 reads LNHDA; CDR2 reads SQIVND (reference sequence). DNA of the CDR3: TGTGCCAGTAGTATCGCGCCCGGGGCCCAGTACTTC. Translated: CASSIAPGAQYF.

The chain joins TRBV4-1 to TRBJ2-6; 11 nucleotides agree with TRBD2. J lost 2 bases, V lost 4 bases, and 7 bases had no gene match. Germline V CDR1 and CDR2: MGHRA, YSYEKL. CDR3 size: 18 residues. CDR3 bases: TGCGCCAGCAGCCGGGGTAGCGGGAGGGCCGCTGGGGCCAACGTCCTGACTTTC. Translated: CASSRGSGRAAGANVLTF.

This clone has a single count. The chain joins TRBV6-6 to TRBJ2-7; TRBD2 aligns across 14 bases. The CDR3 has 15 residues. J gave up 4 bases and V 5 bases, and 4 bases lay outside the gene matches. Germline V lookup: CDR1 MNHNY, CDR2 SVGAGI (reference sequence). CDR3 nucleotides: TGTGCCAGCAGTCTGGGACTAGCGGGAGTTTACGAGCAGTACTTC. Translated: CASSLGLAGVYEQYF.

This sequence joins TRBV11-2 and TRBJ2-7; 7 bases line up with TRBD2. CDR1 and CDR2 from the germline V gene are SGHAT and FQNNGV. The CDR3 loop spans 15 amino acids. The V segment lost 5 bases and the J segment 6 bases; nucleotides outside the gene matches: 13. CDR3 nucleotides: TGTGCCAGCAGCCCGGCAGGACTAGTAAACTCCGAGCAGTACTTC. Protein: CASSPAGLVNSEQYF.

The chain links TRBV2 to TRBJ2-1; no clear D gene. The length of the CDR3 is 16 residues. V was cut by 5 bases and J by 0 bases, with 14 bases left in between. Germline V gene sequence: CDR1 SNHLY, CDR2 FYNNEI. CDR3 sequence (DNA): TGTGCCAGCAGTCCGACACCCACGAGCTCCTACAATGAGCAGTTCTTC. Protein: CASSPTPTSSYNEQFF.

CDR3 nucleotides: TGTGCCAGCGCAATCGGGGTAAGCCCCTACAATGAGCAGTTCTTC. Its protein is CASAIGVSPYNEQFF. The V gene is TRBV6-5, the J gene TRBJ2-1, with D possibly being TRBD2 (5 bases). Germline values: CDR1 MNHEY, CDR2 SVGAGI. There are 15 residues in the CDR3. Trimming removed 8 bases from V and 2 bases from J, with 16 bases in between.

V usage is TRBV6-1 and J usage is TRBJ2-7; the match to TRBD1 covers 7 bases. With 2 bases clipped from V and 4 bases from J, the junction kept 5 bases outside the gene matches. CDR3 length: 14 residues. Germline V gene sequence: CDR1 MNHNS, CDR2 SASEGT. The CDR3 region has the DNA TGTGCCAGCAGTGAATTTTACAGGGGATACGAGCAGTACTTC. Translating it yields CASSEFYRGYEQYF.

V and J are TRBV5-5 and TRBJ2-2, with 9 positions matching TRBD1. Germline CDR1 is SGHKS and CDR2 is YYEKEE (reference sequence). V was pared by 4 bases and J by 4 bases, with 11 bases of the junction left unmatched. The CDR3 loop spans 17 amino acids. CDR3 sequence reads: CASSLQGAMVATGELFF. The CDR3 region has the DNA TGTGCCAGCAGCCTACAGGGGGCGATGGTGGCCACCGGGGAGCTGTTTTTT.

The rearrangement uses TRBV4-1 and TRBJ2-5, with 13 bases that match TRBD2. Germline V gene sequence: CDR1 MGHRA, CDR2 YSYEKL. There are 18 residues in the CDR3. Trimming at V came to 4 bases and at J to 1 base, leaving 9 bases not matched to a gene. The CDR3 DNA follows: TGCGCCAGCAGCCCTAGACTAGCGGGAGGACAGTTCCAAGAGACCCAGTACTTC. Amino acids: CASSPRLAGGQFQETQYF.

The V and J genes are TRBV28 and TRBJ2-7; maybe TRBD2 (6 bases). V lost 3 bases to trimming and J lost 7 bases, with 10 bases between them. CDR1 MDHEN and CDR2 SYDVKM come from the germline V gene. CDR3 length: 12 residues. The DNA of the CDR3 is TGTGCCAGCAGTTTGGGAGGTCGGGAGCAGTACTTC. Translated: CASSLGGREQYF.

The chain carries TRBV27 and TRBJ2-4; a possible D gene is TRBD1 (6 bases). Trimming took off 2 bases at V and 4 bases at J, with 21 bases between the two ends. CDR1 and CDR2 (germline): MNHEY, SMNVEV (reference sequence). The CDR3 runs to 18 residues. The CDR3 region has the DNA TGTGCCAGCAGTTTAAGGCCCAGGGCAGGGGTTGATAAAAACATTCAGTACTTC. Protein sequence: CASSLRPRAGVDKNIQYF.

The chain couples TRBV7-9 to TRBJ2-7, with D possibly matching TRBD2 (5 bases). CDR1 SEHNR and CDR2 FQNEAQ come from the germline V gene (reference sequence). Trimming shortened V by 2 bases and J by 2 bases, and 13 bases separated the two germline ends. This CDR3 is 15 amino acids long. For the CDR3, the DNA is TGTGCCAGCAGCTTAATCCTAGCCGATACCTACGAGCAGTACTTC. The encoded protein is CASSLILADTYEQYF. Supplemented by reference TRBV7-9 and TRBJ2-7, the full variable domain reads DTGVSQNPRHKITKRGQNVTFRCDPISEHNRLYWYRQTLGQGPEFLTYFQNEAQLEKSRLLSDRFSAERPKGSFSTLEIQRTEQGDSAMYLCASSLILADTYEQYFGPGTRLTVT.

The rearrangement links TRBV9 to TRBJ2-4; TRBD2 might be the D (7 bases). Trimming pared 6 bases from V and 0 bases from J, leaving 16 bases between. The germline gives CDR1 SGDLS, CDR2 YYNGEE. This CDR3 is 16 amino acids long. The CDR3 DNA reads as TGTGCCAGCACCCCGGGGGGCAGCCTAGCCAAAAACATTCAGTACTTC. This gives the protein CASTPGGSLAKNIQYF.

This sequence joins TRBV2 and TRBJ1-5, with D perhaps TRBD1 (6 bases). The CDR3 runs 14 residues. The germline V and J ends were trimmed by 5 bases and 6 bases, with 14 bases remaining between them. The V gene's germline CDR1 is SNHLY and CDR2 FYNNEI. CDR3: CASSNTGLGQPQHF. CDR3 DNA sequence: TGTGCCAGCAGTAATACAGGGCTGGGTCAGCCCCAGCATTTT.

This rearrangement joins TRBV28 to TRBJ2-7, with 10 bases identical to TRBD1. The germline CDR1 and CDR2 sequences are MDHEN and SYDVKM. The V and J ends lost 4 bases and 5 bases, in that order; junction bases with no gene match: 5. CDR3 length equals 14 residues. CDR3 residues: CASSSGQGMDEQYF. In DNA, the CDR3 is TGTGCCAGCAGTTCGGGACAGGGGATGGACGAGCAGTACTTC.